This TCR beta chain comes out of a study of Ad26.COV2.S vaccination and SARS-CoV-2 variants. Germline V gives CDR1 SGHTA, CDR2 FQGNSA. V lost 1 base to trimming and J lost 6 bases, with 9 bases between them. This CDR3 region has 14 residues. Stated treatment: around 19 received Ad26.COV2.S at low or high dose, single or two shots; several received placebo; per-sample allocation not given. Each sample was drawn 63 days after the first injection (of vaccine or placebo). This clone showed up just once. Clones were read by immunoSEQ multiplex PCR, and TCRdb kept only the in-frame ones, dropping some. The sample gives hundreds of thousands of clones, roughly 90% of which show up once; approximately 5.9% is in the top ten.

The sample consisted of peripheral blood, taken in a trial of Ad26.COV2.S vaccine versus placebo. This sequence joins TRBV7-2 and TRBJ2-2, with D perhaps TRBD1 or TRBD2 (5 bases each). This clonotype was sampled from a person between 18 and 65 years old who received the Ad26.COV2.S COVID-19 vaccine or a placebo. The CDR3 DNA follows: TGTGCCAGCAGCTTAGATTGGGGACCCGGGGAGCTGTTTTTT. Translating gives CASSLDWGPGELFF.